Listed below are T cell receptor beta chains from one sample, sequenced in a study of blood T cell repertoires in COVID-19. Generated by immunoSEQ multiplex PCR, the TCRdb table keeps only in-frame clones and is missing some. The table lists 200,000 to 250,000 clones, around nine tenths of them singletons. The specimen was peripheral blood. The receptors stem from a woman aged 55-70 years with acute or convalescent COVID-19. Each CDR3 is given with its conserved first and last residue. A D gene is named only where the DNA matches it firmly. Part of the rows lack a size; the others show once, few, many or a class for expanded clones.

TRBV6-5	.	TRBJ2-7	.	CASSYGQGGYEQYF	TGTGCCAGCAGTTACGGGCAGGGAGGATACGAGCAGTACTTC
TRBV5-5	.	TRBJ2-5	TRBD1	CASSPNTGGGETQYF	TGTGCCAGCAGCCCCAATACAGGGGGTGGGGAGACCCAGTACTTC
TRBV19	.	TRBJ1-3	TRBD1	CASSPLQGPAAGNTIYF	TGTGCCAGTAGTCCCCTACAGGGGCCCGCGGCTGGAAACACCATATATTTT
TRBV28	.	TRBJ2-1	TRBD2	CARRASGSSYNEQFF	TGTGCCAGAAGGGCTAGCGGGAGCTCCTACAATGAGCAGTTCTTC
TRBV6-5	.	TRBJ1-1	.	CASSLGQNTEAFF	TGTGCCAGCAGCCTGGGACAGAACACTGAAGCTTTCTTT
TRBV2	.	TRBJ1-1	.	CASRREAEAFF	TGTGCCAGCAGAAGGGAGGCTGAAGCTTTCTTT
TRBV5-1	.	TRBJ2-1	TRBD2	CASSFSRRLAGDTRSSYNEQFF	TGCGCCAGCAGCTTCTCCCGCCGACTAGCGGGAGATACAAGATCCTCCTACAATGAGCAGTTCTTC
TRBV10-1	.	TRBJ1-2	.	CASSESANYGYTF	TGCGCCAGCAGTGAGTCTGCGAACTATGGCTACACCTTC
TRBV14	.	TRBJ1-1	.	CASSQVRQGKTEAFF	TGTGCCAGCAGCCAAGTACGCCAGGGGAAGACTGAAGCTTTCTTT
TRBV6-6	.	TRBJ1-1	TRBD1	CASSYWDRNTEAFF	TGTGCCAGCAGTTACTGGGACAGGAACACTGAAGCTTTCTTT
TRBV27	.	TRBJ1-2	.	CASTSNFPYGYTF	TGTGCCAGCACATCCAACTTTCCTTATGGCTACACCTTC
TRBV6-5	.	TRBJ2-2	.	CASSLRTVSTGELFF	TGTGCCAGCAGTCTCAGGACAGTCAGCACCGGGGAGCTGTTTTTT
TRBV2	.	TRBJ1-6	TRBD1	CASIGQGSSPLHF	TGTGCCAGCATCGGACAGGGCTCCTCACCCCTCCACTTT
TRBV11-2	.	TRBJ1-2	.	CASSLVEGFYGYTF	TGTGCCAGCAGCTTAGTTGAGGGATTTTATGGCTACACCTTC
TRBV21-1	.	TRBJ2-7	.	CASSAPASYEQYF	TGTGCCAGCAGCGCACCAGCGAGCTACGAGCAGTACTTC
TRBV5-1	.	TRBJ2-1	.	CASSSGTGNSYNEQFF	TGCGCCAGCAGCTCGGGAACAGGGAACTCCTACAATGAGCAGTTCTTC
TRBV3-1/TRBV3-2	.	TRBJ2-2	TRBD2	CASSHTSGGGELFF	TGTGCCAGCAGCCACACTAGCGGGGGCGGGGAGCTGTTTTTT
TRBV7-3	.	TRBJ1-1	.	CASSSLRNTEAFF	TGTGCCAGCAGCTCCCTGAGGAACACTGAAGCTTTCTTT
TRBV4-1	.	TRBJ2-7	.	CASSQTGSKFHYEQYF	TGCGCCAGCAGCCAGACCGGGTCGAAGTTTCACTACGAGCAGTACTTC
TRBV4-1	.	TRBJ1-5	TRBD1	CASRHGQGGQPQHF	TGCGCCAGCAGACACGGACAGGGTGGACAGCCCCAGCATTTT
TRBV7-2	.	TRBJ1-1	.	CASSLQGSPNTEAFF	TGTGCCAGCAGCTTACAGGGCAGCCCGAACACTGAAGCTTTCTTT
TRBV18	.	TRBJ2-1	TRBD1	CASSRGTGEIHEQFF	TGTGCCAGCTCACGCGGGACAGGGGAGATCCATGAGCAGTTCTTC
TRBV19	.	TRBJ2-2	.	CASSIVYGTGELFF	TGTGCCAGTAGTATAGTTTACGGCACCGGGGAGCTGTTTTTT
TRBV7-2	.	TRBJ2-3	TRBD1	CASSTWDRGRAGDTQYF	TGTGCCAGCAGCACTTGGGACAGGGGTCGGGCAGGAGATACGCAGTATTTT
TRBV11-2	.	TRBJ2-7	TRBD2	CASSLGTSDEQYF	TGTGCCAGCAGCCTAGGGACTAGCGACGAGCAGTACTTC
TRBV7-2	.	TRBJ2-2	TRBD2	CASSLRTSGRTGELFF	TGTGCCAGCAGCTTACGTACTAGCGGGAGAACCGGGGAGCTGTTTTTT
TRBV5-1	.	TRBJ1-2	.	CASSSGQTTGYTF	TGCGCCAGCAGCTCAGGTCAGACAACCGGCTACACCTTC
TRBV6-2/TRBV6-3	.	TRBJ1-5	.	CASSYWDTSNQPQHF	TGTGCCAGCAGTTACTGGGACACTAGCAATCAGCCCCAGCATTTT
TRBV6-5	few	TRBJ1-4	.	CASRPGHANEKLFF	TGTGCCAGCAGACCGGGACATGCTAATGAAAAACTGTTTTTT
TRBV6-1	.	TRBJ1-1	.	CASSEPRGVSSEAFF	TGTGCCAGCAGTGAACCCCGGGGGGTAAGCTCTGAAGCTTTCTTT
TRBV5-1	.	TRBJ2-1	TRBD2	CASSLSLAGGPNEQFF	TGCGCCAGCAGCTTGTCTCTAGCGGGGGGGCCCAATGAGCAGTTCTTC
TRBV27	.	TRBJ2-7	TRBD1	CASSSTPGTAYEQYF	TGTGCCAGCAGTTCCACGCCCGGGACAGCCTACGAGCAGTACTTC
TRBV19	.	TRBJ2-7	.	CATKGSAGHYEQYF	TGTGCCACCAAGGGGTCGGCAGGGCACTACGAGCAGTACTTC
TRBV5-6	.	TRBJ1-3	TRBD1	CASSRERDRGRNTIYF	TGTGCCAGCAGCCGGGAACGGGACAGGGGAAGAAACACCATATATTTT
TRBV9	.	TRBJ2-5	.	CASSVGNGGWGETQYF	TGTGCCAGCAGCGTAGGTAATGGGGGCTGGGGAGAGACCCAGTACTTC
TRBV5-1	.	TRBJ1-2	.	CASSTGTAPGGYTF	TGCGCCAGCAGCACAGGGACGGCCCCTGGTGGCTACACCTTC
TRBV6-2/TRBV6-3	.	TRBJ2-1	.	CASSKAGAVSSYNEQFF	TGTGCCAGCAGTAAAGCAGGGGCGGTTAGCTCCTACAATGAGCAGTTCTTC
TRBV11-2	.	TRBJ2-2	.	CASSFHRDANTGELFF	TGTGCCAGCAGCTTTCACAGGGACGCGAACACCGGGGAGCTGTTTTTT
TRBV11-2	once	TRBJ1-4	.	CASSLLRSEYEKLFF	TGTGCCAGCAGCTTATTGAGATCGGAGTATGAAAAACTGTTTTTT
TRBV5-1	.	TRBJ2-4	TRBD1	CASSSSGGQGVQYF	TGCGCCAGCAGCTCCTCAGGGGGTCAGGGGGTCCAGTACTTC
TRBV24-1	.	TRBJ2-6	TRBD1	CATSDMTGVDGANVLTF	TGTGCCACCAGTGATATGACAGGGGTGGATGGGGCCAACGTCCTGACTTTC
TRBV9	.	TRBJ1-2	TRBD1	CASSTQGASYGYTF	TGTGCCAGCAGCACACAGGGGGCGAGCTATGGCTACACCTTC
TRBV3-1/TRBV3-2	.	TRBJ1-2	TRBD1	CASSQDSAQGAGGYTF	TGTGCCAGCAGCCAAGATTCGGCACAGGGGGCCGGGGGCTACACCTTC
TRBV19	few	TRBJ1-6	.	CASRQINSPLHF	TGTGCCAGTAGACAGATAAATTCACCCCTCCACTTT